The present T cell receptor (beta chain) was sequenced within a study of cytomegalovirus exposure and HLA in healthy donors. Study outcomes and limitations: Because they were indistinguishable, some V segments, including TRBV6-2 and TRBV6-3, were excluded. The study found most TCR sequences rare, yet found some public TCRs in many donors. Later analysis showed TCR association rates varying by HLA locus, highest for DRB1 and lowest for HLA-C.

It was healthy bone marrow donors who served as donors. As regards this clone: Antigen specificity is unknown.

13 Jbeta primers and 60 Vbeta primers were used for the PCR. The assay was immunoSEQ multiplex PCR, and TCRdb's table has in-frame clones only and misses some. The table includes tens of thousands of clones, around 76% detected once. Trimming removed 2 bases from V and 0 bases from J, with 15 bases in between. Germline CDR1 is SGHNT and CDR2 is YYREEE (reference sequence). This CDR3 has 18 residues. The chain combines TRBV5-4 with TRBJ2-6, with D possibly being TRBD1 (6 bases). The TCR was taken from a man in his thirties or forties in good health and CMV-seronegative. The sample comprised PBMCs. The CDR3 region is CASSLETGLLSGANVLTF. CDR3 DNA: TGTGCCAGCAGCTTAGAGACAGGACTCCTCTCTGGGGCCAACGTCCTGACTTTC. Supplemented by reference TRBV5-4 and TRBJ2-6, the full variable domain reads ETGVTQSPTHLIKTRGQQVTLRCSSQSGHNTVSWYQQALGQGPQFIFQYYREEENGRGNFPPRFSGLQFPNYSSELNVNALELDDSALYLCASSLETGLLSGANVLTFGAGSRLTVL.